These 19 T cell receptor beta chains share one sample of origin, sequenced in a study of T cell clonality in common variable immunodeficiency (dated by TCRdb to about 2015). Library preparation used the immunoSEQ multiplex PCR assay. The immuneACCESS repertoire file appears here via TCRdb, limited to in-frame rearrangements. These files lack a portion of the clones; in checked studies, under half of the deficit traces to unresolved V genes, and the cause of the others is not known. The table shows 42,000 or so clones here, with no singletons. The ten largest clones capture around 2.1% of the sample. The sample taken for sequencing was peripheral blood mononuclear cells. These TCRs come from a person between 18 and 75 years old in good health.

This clone was seen many times. The observed sequence ends 3 residues before the CDR3 terminus, with the missing tail filled in from the germline J gene. The V gene is TRBV4-1, the J gene TRBJ2-2; perhaps TRBD2 as D (6 bases). Deletions cut 5 bases from V and 8 bases from J, with 24 bases between. The CDR3 is made up of 17 amino acids. Germline V lookup: CDR1 MGHRA, CDR2 YSYEKL. CDR3 bases read: TGCGCCAGCAGCTCCGCCGGGACTGGGTTGAGTATGGGGGAG. Translated: CASSSAGTGLSMGE. The entire CDR3 sequence reads CASSSAGTGLSMGELFF.

This clone was detected ten times or more. The read terminates 3 residues before the CDR3 end, so the remaining end is supplied by the germline J gene. V and J are TRBV2 and TRBJ2-3, with 8 bases fitting TRBD2. CDR3 length equals 14 residues. Trimming cost V 7 bases and J 4 bases; bases outside gene matches: 7. Germline V gene sequence: CDR1 SNHLY, CDR2 FYNNEI. The CDR3 bases that were read are TGTGCCAGCACCAAGCGGGAGTGGGCAGATACG. Translation gives CASTKREWADT. The CDR3 reads in full as CASTKREWADTQYF. The whole variable domain, filled in from reference TRBV2 and TRBJ2-3, reads EPEVTQTPSHQVTQMGQEVILRCVPISNHLYFYWYRQILGQKVEFLVSFYNNEISEKSEIFDDQFSVERPDGSNFTLKIRSTKLEDSAMYFCASTKREWADTQYFGPGTRLTVL.

In this sample, this clone turned up many times. CDR3 in amino acids: CASSPGQISYEQYF. CDR3 bases read: TGTGCCAGCAGCCCGGGACAGATCTCCTACGAG. The V gene is TRBV4-2, the J gene TRBJ2-7; 7 nucleotides align to TRBD1. From the germline J gene comes the end of the CDR3, since the read stops 3 residues before it. The trim removed 4 bases at V and 0 bases at J, leaving 3 bases unmatched. Germline values: CDR1 LGHNA, CDR2 YNFKEQ. CDR3 length: 14 amino acids.

As to this clone: The junction does not match germline at one end; this may be a read error. The CDR3 is cut off 3 residues early in the read; its end comes from the germline J gene. J is TRBJ1-3 and V is TRBV7-7; tentatively, D is TRBD1 (6 bases). The germline V gene has CDR1 SSHAT and CDR2 FNYEAQ (reference sequence). CDR3 size: 18 residues. CDR3 DNA (partial): TGTGCTAGCAGCTTTGCTATTACAGGGTTAACTTCTGGAAACACC. Protein: CASSFAITGLTSGNT. The CDR3 in full is CASSFAITGLTSGNTIYF.

In this sample, this clone turned up many times. Read sequence stops 3 residues before the CDR3 end, and the germline J gene provides the missing end. The chain has TRBV29-1 and TRBJ2-5; 14 nucleotides agree with TRBD2. Per germline, CDR1 SQVTM and CDR2 ANQGSEA. The CDR3 is 16 residues long. V was pared by 4 bases and J by 4 bases, with 8 bases of the junction left unmatched. The CDR3 spells CSVGGLAGAVRETQYF. The DNA read from the CDR3 is TGCAGCGTTGGGGGACTAGCGGGGGCCGTGAGAGAGACC.

This clone was detected many times. The CDR3 end is not reached by the read, which stops 3 residues before it; the germline J gene fills it in. This chain connects TRBV5-1 to TRBJ2-7; no reliable D call. The CDR3 contains 14 residues. Trimming cost V 0 bases and J 5 bases, with 12 bases left between them. Germline CDR1 is SGHRS and CDR2 is YFSETQ. The part of the CDR3 DNA that was read is TGCGCCAGCAGCTTGGTCCCGAGGCTCAACGAG. Translated: CASSLVPRLNE. The entire CDR3 is CASSLVPRLNEQYF.

This clone occurred many times. Read data end 3 residues before the CDR3 end; the end is taken from the germline J gene. The V call is TRBV19, the J call TRBJ2-7, with 8 bases matching TRBD1. Germline V gene sequence: CDR1 LNHDA, CDR2 SQIVND (reference sequence). The CDR3 totals 13 residues. The trim removed 7 bases at V and 2 bases at J, leaving 4 bases unmatched. The sequenced part of the CDR3 DNA is TGTGCCAGTACAGACAGGGGTACCTACGAG. Translated, it gives CASTDRGTYE. The entire CDR3 protein reads CASTDRGTYEQYF.

At least ten counts were recorded for this clone. Read sequence stops 3 residues before the CDR3 end, and the germline J gene provides the missing end. The rearrangement uses TRBV29-1 and TRBJ1-2; 7 bases map to TRBD1. CDR1 SQVTM and CDR2 ANQGSEA come from the germline V gene. The CDR3 has 12 residues. The sequenced part of the CDR3 DNA is TGCAGCGTTGATGGGACAGTATTCGGC. Translating gives CSVDGTVFG. The full CDR3 protein reads CSVDGTVFGYTF. Full variable domain (missing parts from reference TRBV29-1 and TRBJ1-2): SAVISQKPSRDICQRGTSLTIQCQVDSQVTMMFWYRQQPGQSLTLIATANQGSEATYESGFVIDKFPISRPNLTFSTLTVSNMSPEDSSIYLCSVDGTVFGYTFGSGTRLTVV.

In its sample, this clone was seen many times. Coverage ceases 3 residues before the CDR3 finishes, and the germline J gene fills in the end. This rearrangement joins TRBV7-8 to TRBJ1-5; possibly TRBD1 for D (5 bases). Deletions cut 5 bases from V and 7 bases from J, with 15 bases between. Germline loops: CDR1 SGHVS, CDR2 FQNEAQ. The CDR3 consists of 14 residues. CDR3 loop: CASSLGGGDQPQHF. The CDR3 DNA, read in part, is TGTGCCAGCAGCCTCGGCGGGGGAGACCAGCCC. The full variable domain, its missing parts supplied by reference TRBV7-8 and TRBJ1-5, is GAGVSQSPRYKVAKRGQDVALRCDPISGHVSLFWYQQALGQGPEFLTYFQNEAQLDKSGLPSDRFFAERPEGSVSTLKIQRTQQEDSAVYLCASSLGGGDQPQHFGDGTRLSIL.

This clone was seen many times. The read terminates 3 residues before the CDR3 end, so the remaining end is supplied by the germline J gene. The genes are TRBV20-1 and TRBJ2-3; 12 nucleotides line up with TRBD2. The germline gives CDR1 DFQATT, CDR2 SNEGSKA (reference sequence). The CDR3 contains 18 residues. Trimming removed 4 bases from V and 0 bases from J; junction bases left unmatched: 11. The CDR3 sequence: CSANPPSGLAGSTDTQYF. The CDR3 DNA, read in part, is TGCAGTGCTAACCCCCCATCAGGACTAGCGGGGAGCACAGATACG.

This clone was seen repeatedly, ten times or more. Read coverage stops 3 residues before the CDR3 terminus; the germline J gene supplies the remainder. The V gene is TRBV7-9, the J gene TRBJ1-1, with 7 bases that match TRBD1. The CDR3 runs to 14 residues. Germline loops: CDR1 SEHNR, CDR2 FQNEAQ (reference sequence). V shed 5 bases and J 4 bases; nucleotides not matched to a gene: 7. CDR3: CASSREAGGTEAFF. CDR3 bases read: TGTGCCAGCAGCCGGGAGGCAGGGGGCACTGAA.

The table lists this clone with many counts. The observed sequence ends 3 residues before the CDR3 terminus, with the missing tail filled in from the germline J gene. The chain combines TRBV30 with TRBJ2-7, with D maybe TRBD1 (5 bases). The length of the CDR3 is 13 residues. Germline V gives CDR1 GTSNPN, CDR2 SVGIG (reference sequence). The ends were cut back, 0 bases at V and 2 bases at J, with 8 bases in the middle. The CDR3 DNA, read in part, is TGTGCCTGGAGTGTAGGGGCCCCCTACGAG. Translation: CAWSVGAPYE. The full-length CDR3 reads as CAWSVGAPYEQYF.

There are many counts of this clone. The read is 3 residues too short to cover the CDR3 end, so that end is filled in from the germline J gene. The chain links TRBV6-2 or TRBV6-3 to TRBJ2-5, with D maybe TRBD1 (6 bases). From germline, CDR1 is MNHEY and CDR2 SVGEGT. Trimming took off 5 bases at V and 3 bases at J, with 13 bases between the two ends. The CDR3 has 14 residues. Partial CDR3 DNA: TGTGCCAGCAGTCCCGGGACATCTAAAGAGACC. Encoded protein: CASSPGTSKET. The full CDR3 protein reads CASSPGTSKETQYF.

This clone showed up many times. The read ends 3 residues early relative to the CDR3; the germline J gene fills the gap. The chain couples TRBV30 to TRBJ2-3, with TRBD2 identical over 10 bases. The CDR3 covers 15 residues. The V and J ends lost 2 bases and 7 bases, in that order; junction bases with no gene match: 9. Germline V CDR1 and CDR2: GTSNPN, SVGIG (reference sequence). The CDR3 loop is CAWSLSLAGAYTQYF. The sequenced part of the CDR3 DNA is TGTGCCTGGAGTCTATCGCTAGCGGGAGCTTATACG. The variable domain in full, completed from reference TRBV30 and TRBJ2-3, reads SQTIHQWPATLVQPVGSPLSLECTVEGTSNPNLYWYRQAAGRGLQLLFYSVGIGQISSEVPQNLSASRPQDRQFILSSKKLLLSDSGFYLCAWSLSLAGAYTQYFGPGTRLTVL.

This clone came up many times. The read stops 3 residues short of the end of the CDR3; the missing end is completed from the germline J gene. The V and J genes are TRBV7-9 and TRBJ1-3; TRBD1 aligns across 10 bases. The CDR3 consists of 14 residues. Germline trimming cut 5 bases from V and 4 bases from J; bases unmatched to any gene: 2. Germline V gene lookup returns CDR1 SEHNR and CDR2 FQNEAQ (reference sequence). CDR3 bases read: TGTGCCAGCAGCCCGGGACAGGGGGGAAACACC. Protein: CASSPGQGGNT. The whole CDR3 sequence is CASSPGQGGNTIYF.

This clone was seen many times. The read finishes 3 residues shy of the CDR3 end, and the germline J gene is used to complete it. The chain uses TRBV5-1 and TRBJ2-5, with 8 bases matching TRBD2. The CDR3 is made up of 16 amino acids. With 3 bases clipped from V and 1 base from J, the junction kept 8 bases outside the gene matches. Germline loops: CDR1 SGHRS, CDR2 YFSETQ. The part of the CDR3 DNA that was read is TGCGCCAGCAGCTCTGCCGGGGGGGGTAGCCAAGAGACC. This codes for CASSSAGGGSQET. The CDR3 as a whole reads CASSSAGGGSQETQYF.

This clone was counted at least ten times. The CDR3 goes on 3 residues after the read ends, and that part is filled in from the germline J gene. The V call is TRBV2, the J call TRBJ2-7, with 9 bases identical to TRBD1. V trimming: 7 bases; J trimming: 3 bases; junction bases outside the gene matches: 7. Germline V gene data show CDR1 as SNHLY and CDR2 as FYNNEI. This CDR3 has 14 residues. Incomplete CDR3 DNA: TGTGCCAGCAACCGGGACAGGGTCAACTACGAG. Amino acids: CASNRDRVNYE. In full, the CDR3 is CASNRDRVNYEQYF.

This clone showed up many times. The read falls 3 residues short of the CDR3 end, and the missing part is taken from the germline J gene. The chain carries TRBV19 and TRBJ1-1, with a tentative D call TRBD1 (5 bases). V lost 6 bases and J 6 bases, leaving 11 bases between the germline ends. The CDR3 runs to 12 residues. CDR1 and CDR2 (germline): LNHDA, SQIVND (reference sequence). The DNA read from the CDR3 is TGTGCCAGTAGCGTAAGGGGAGCTGAA. Its translation is CASSVRGAE. The CDR3, in full, reads CASSVRGAEAFF.

This clone has at least ten counts. The read stops 3 residues short of the end of the CDR3; the missing end is completed from the germline J gene. The V call is TRBV7-9, the J call TRBJ1-4, with 7 nucleotides matching TRBD1. From germline, CDR1 is SEHNR and CDR2 FQNEAQ (reference sequence). There are 14 residues in the CDR3. The ends lost 3 bases at V and 7 bases at J; junction bases unmatched: 5. The CDR3 loop is CASSLDRFGEKLFF. CDR3 DNA, as far as it was read: TGTGCCAGCAGCTTGGACAGGTTTGGTGAAAAA. Full variable domain (remainder filled in from reference TRBV7-9 and TRBJ1-4): DTGVSQNPRHKITKRGQNVTFRCDPISEHNRLYWYRQTLGQGPEFLTYFQNEAQLEKSRLLSDRFSAERPKGSFSTLEIQRTEQGDSAMYLCASSLDRFGEKLFFGSGTQLSVL.